This TCR beta chain was captured in a study of T cell responses to AZD1222 COVID-19 vaccine. Generated by immunoSEQ multiplex PCR, the TCRdb table keeps only in-frame clones and is missing some. This table holds about 220,000 clones, 90% to 95% found once. Germline-derived CDR1 and CDR2 are MDHEN and SYDVKM. There are 15 residues in the CDR3. The ends were cut back, 4 bases at V and 3 bases at J, with 13 bases in the middle. Sequencing used peripheral blood, obtained on day 0 of MenACWY control vaccination. The V gene is TRBV28, the J gene TRBJ1-5, with a weak D call TRBD1 (5 bases). This receptor was identified in an adult in good health. CDR3 nucleotides: TGTGCCAGCAGTTCGGGGGTTGTTCTCAATCAGCCCCAGCATTTT. It yields the protein CASSSGVVLNQPQHF.